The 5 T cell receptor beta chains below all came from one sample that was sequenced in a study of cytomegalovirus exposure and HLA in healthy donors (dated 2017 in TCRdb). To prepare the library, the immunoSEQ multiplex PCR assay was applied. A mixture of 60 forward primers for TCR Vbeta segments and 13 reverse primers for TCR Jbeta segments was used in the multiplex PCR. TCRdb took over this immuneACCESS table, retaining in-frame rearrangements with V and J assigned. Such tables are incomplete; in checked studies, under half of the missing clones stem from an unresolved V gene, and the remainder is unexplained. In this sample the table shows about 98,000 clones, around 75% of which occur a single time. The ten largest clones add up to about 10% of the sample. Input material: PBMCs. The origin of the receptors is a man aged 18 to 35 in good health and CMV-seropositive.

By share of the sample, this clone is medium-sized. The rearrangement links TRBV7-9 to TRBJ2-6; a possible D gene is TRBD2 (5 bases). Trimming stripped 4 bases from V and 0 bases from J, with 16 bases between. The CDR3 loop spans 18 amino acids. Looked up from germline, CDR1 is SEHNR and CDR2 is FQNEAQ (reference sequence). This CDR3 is CASSWERSGNSGANVLTF. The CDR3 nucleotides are TGTGCCAGCAGCTGGGAGAGGTCGGGAAACTCTGGGGCCAACGTCCTGACTTTC.

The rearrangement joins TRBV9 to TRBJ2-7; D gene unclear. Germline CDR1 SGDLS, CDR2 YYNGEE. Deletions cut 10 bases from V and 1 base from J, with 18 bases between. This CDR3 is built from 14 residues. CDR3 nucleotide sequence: TGTGCCCTAGGCAGTAACTCGAGGTCCTACGAGCAGTACTTC. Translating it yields CALGSNSRSYEQYF.

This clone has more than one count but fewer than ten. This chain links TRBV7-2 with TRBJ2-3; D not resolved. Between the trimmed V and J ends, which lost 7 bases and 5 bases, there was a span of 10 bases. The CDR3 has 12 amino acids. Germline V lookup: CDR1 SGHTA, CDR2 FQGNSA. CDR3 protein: CASIPRGDTQYF. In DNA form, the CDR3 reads TGTGCCAGCATCCCTCGCGGAGATACGCAGTATTTT.

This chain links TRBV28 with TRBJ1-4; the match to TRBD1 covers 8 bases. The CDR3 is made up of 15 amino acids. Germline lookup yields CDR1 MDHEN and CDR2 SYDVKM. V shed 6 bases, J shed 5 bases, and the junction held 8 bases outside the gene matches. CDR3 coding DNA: TGTGCCAGCAGAGGGAGGACAGGGTTAAATGAAAAACTGTTTTTT. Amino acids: CASRGRTGLNEKLFF.

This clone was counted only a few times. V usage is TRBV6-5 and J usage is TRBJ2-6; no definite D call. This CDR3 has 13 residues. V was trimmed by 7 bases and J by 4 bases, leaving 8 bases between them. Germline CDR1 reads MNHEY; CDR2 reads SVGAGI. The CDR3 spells CASTSTGANVLTF. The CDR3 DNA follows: TGTGCCAGCACGAGTACCGGGGCCAACGTCCTGACTTTC.